This TCR beta chain was identified in a study of CD8 T cells in Susac syndrome (dated by TCRdb to between 2018 and 2021). Background for the entire study: Whether CD8+ T cell activation and differentiation in Susac syndrome was antigen driven was tested using repertoire sequencing. The clonality of the CD8+ T cell repertoire was compared across about a dozen healthy donors, about 14 Susac syndrome patients and 15 multiple sclerosis patients. General findings and caveats noted by the study authors: The number of individuals in the TCR sequencing and HLA analysis was acknowledged as relatively small.

High-throughput TCR beta sequencing profiled peripheral blood CD8+ and CD4+ T cells from healthy donors, Susac syndrome patients and multiple sclerosis patients. The multiple sclerosis controls were treatment-naive patients who had stable or active relapsing-remitting disease and met the revised McDonald criteria. CD8+ TEMRA cells were enriched by FACS, while bulk CD8+ and CD4+ T cells were purified by magnetic negative isolation. Blood was collected in EDTA tubes and processed within 24 hours, with PBMCs isolated through density gradient centrifugation. PBMCs destined for TCR sequencing were cryopreserved in liquid nitrogen and later thawed in a 37 °C water bath. Purity of sorted or isolated CD4+, CD8+ and CD8+ TEMRA cells was at least 90%. RNA was extracted using the RNeasy kit, and roughly 0.5 to 1 ug of the RNA was reverse transcribed with random hexamers. The immunoSEQ multiplex PCR assay, which covers 54 Vbeta and 13 Jbeta segments, was used to amplify TCR beta CDR3 regions. To correct PCR amplification bias, a synthetic template baseline was used for both primer optimization and computational correction. The paper's processing steps were these. Reads were annotated to V, D and J genes according to IMGT and were analyzed with immunoSEQ Analyzer, with only productive sequences retained. To calculate clonality, Shannon entropy was normalized by log2 of the number of productive unique sequences and then subtracted from one. For each patient and control, public and private clones were evaluated among the 100 most prevalent clones. Clones were defined as Susac-specific if absent from the healthy and MS cohorts, from approximately 1,100 published viral clones and from other ImmuneACCESS disease sequences. The public reads were run again by TCRdb, first through fastp at Q25 and then through MiXCR, and only productive beta chains were kept. Each entry is one CDR3 protein sequence, shown with its most common DNA and genes. The V and J calls here are based on TCRdb, not the publication. The sample table contains about 300,000 distinct CDR3 sequences; only one count was recorded for 65% to 90% of them. Of the sample, 0.2% to 0.25% falls within the top ten clones.

Including cysteine and phenylalanine, the CDR3 has 12 amino acids. Only CDR3 DNA remains: 36 bases, in frame from the first base. A distance of 9 bases separates the germline ends of V and J, which lose 6 bases and 1 base respectively. The germline V gene gives CDR1 as SQVTM and CDR2 as ANQGSEA. To note about this clonotype: What this receptor recognizes is not known. No base-level quality is on record; no much larger clone is a single base apart.

Sequencing used CD8+ T cells from PBMCs. The clonotype originates from a human donor with multiple sclerosis. Recombination joined TRBV29-1 with TRBJ1-1; a confident D gene designation cannot be given. The DNA is TGCAGCGTCTTCAAAGAGAACACTGAAGCTTTCTTT. Protein translation: CSVFKENTEAFF.